This TCR beta chain stems from a study of identifying expanded T cells in peripheral blood. Assay: immunoSEQ multiplex PCR; the TCRdb copy retains only in-frame clones and omits some. The profile covers around 63,000 clones, with roughly 86% appearing a single time and under 5% taken by the ten largest. Germline values: CDR1 SGHRS, CDR2 YFSETQ. This CDR3 spans 14 amino acids. The V segment lost 4 bases and the J segment 4 bases; nucleotides outside the gene matches: 7. Collection occurred without any documented infections or immune events in donors. The V gene is TRBV5-1, the J gene TRBJ2-7; 8 bases map to TRBD1. The source of this sequence is a person aged 18 to 75 in good health. The sample comprised blood. CDR3 region: CASSGQGVEYEQYF. In nucleotides, the CDR3 is TGCGCCAGCAGCGGACAGGGTGTTGAGTACGAGCAGTACTTC.